The next 6 T cell receptor beta chains were all read from a single sample in a study of shared clonotypes between healthy human individuals. Only in-frame clones appear in the TCRdb table, and some are missing; sequencing was by immunoSEQ multiplex PCR. This sample carries some 1.1 million clones, approximately 75% of them seen once, and the ten largest clones take roughly 0.83%. The specimen sequenced was memory CD4+ T cells from PBMCs. The subset: CD45RA-negative fraction. The receptors were gathered from a young man in good health. Some clones in this sample may be carry-over from other donors' samples.

The chain combines TRBV2 with TRBJ1-3; D gene unclear. Germline V CDR1 and CDR2: SNHLY, FYNNEI. This CDR3 is built from 16 residues. V was cut by 1 base and J by 10 bases, with 20 bases left in between. CDR3 amino acids: CASSEERVDSGGTIYF. CDR3 coding DNA: TGTGCCAGCAGTGAAGAACGGGTTGACTCCGGAGGAACCATATATTTT. The whole variable domain, remainder taken from reference TRBV2 and TRBJ1-3, is EPEVTQTPSHQVTQMGQEVILRCVPISNHLYFYWYRQILGQKVEFLVSFYNNEISEKSEIFDDQFSVERPDGSNFTLKIRSTKLEDSAMYFCASSEERVDSGGTIYFGEGSWLTVV.

This clone was found once. The V and J genes are TRBV9 and TRBJ2-1, with 9 bases lining up with TRBD2. Germline CDR1 and CDR2: SGDLS and YYNGEE. The junction had 4 bases not matched to a gene; V was cut back by 0 bases and J by 3 bases. The CDR3 has 16 amino acids. For the CDR3, the DNA is TGTGCCAGCAGCGTAGGAGCGGGAGGAATCTACAATGAGCAGTTCTTC. It encodes CASSVGAGGIYNEQFF.

A word on this clone: The same CDR3 arises from other DNA sequences in this sample as well. J is TRBJ1-1 and V is TRBV5-4; 8 nucleotides align to TRBD1. CDR1 and CDR2 from the germline V gene are SGHNT and YYREEE (reference sequence). The CDR3 loop spans 13 amino acids. With 0 bases clipped from V and 6 bases from J, the junction kept 1 base outside the gene matches. The CDR3 spells CASSLEQGAEAFF. Written as DNA, the CDR3 is TGTGCCAGCAGCTTGGAACAGGGGGCTGAAGCTTTCTTT.

As regards this clone: In the same sample, other DNA sequences code for this CDR3. The rearrangement links TRBV18 to TRBJ2-6, with 10 bases fitting TRBD1. This CDR3 is 17 amino acids long. In germline, CDR1 is KGHSH, CDR2 LQKENI. V shed 3 bases and J 3 bases; nucleotides not matched to a gene: 5. The CDR3 DNA is TGTGCCAGCTCACCGACAGGGGGCGCATATGGGGCCAACGTCCTGACTTTC. Amino acids: CASSPTGGAYGANVLTF.

This clone was counted only a few times. The V gene is TRBV6-6, the J gene TRBJ1-2; maybe TRBD1 (6 bases). CDR1 and CDR2 (germline): MNHNY, SVGAGI (reference sequence). Trimming cost V 8 bases and J 3 bases, with 16 bases left between them. The length of the CDR3 is 14 residues. This CDR3 reads CASSPRGADYGYTF. As DNA, the CDR3 is TGTGCCAGCTCACCTCGGGGGGCAGACTATGGCTACACCTTC.

The chain couples TRBV11-3 to TRBJ2-1; 14 bases are shared with TRBD2. The germline gives CDR1 SGHNT, CDR2 YENEEA. The CDR3 covers 19 residues. J gave up 1 base and V 4 bases, and 9 bases lay outside the gene matches. CDR3 in DNA: TGTGCCAGCAGCTCGCCCGGGACTAGCGGGAGAAAGTCCTACAATGAGCAGTTCTTC. Its translation is CASSSPGTSGRKSYNEQFF.